This T cell receptor beta chain is drawn from a study of blood T cell repertoires in COVID-19. Study-level information: T cells, B-cell-depleted T cells, or PBMCs provided the cDNA or gDNA that served as material.

In the study's own analysis: Scientists estimated how many nucleated cells there were by amplifying reference gene primers. Profiling relied on immunoSEQ multiplex PCR, and the TCRdb table lists in-frame clones only, not all of them. The DNA was the basis for D and trimming; V, J and clone size are from that table. The table shows roughly 350,000 clones, with more than 70% occurring only once. The CDR3 loop spans 14 amino acids. V gave up 5 bases and J gave up 7 bases; unmatched junction bases: 7. From germline, CDR1 is SNHLY and CDR2 FYNNEI. This chain uses TRBV2 with TRBJ1-5, with 8 bases matching TRBD1. Sequenced input: peripheral blood. The receptor was derived from a woman in her 70s with COVID-19, enrolled during active disease. In DNA, the CDR3 is TGTGCCAGCAGTTCCTCCGACAGGGGACAGCCCCAGCATTTT. Encoded protein: CASSSSDRGQPQHF.